This T cell receptor (beta chain) was sequenced in a study of tumor-infiltrating lymphocytes in primary liver carcinoma. The CDR3 is 14 residues long. V gave up 3 bases and J gave up 8 bases, with 15 bases separating them. Production of TCR beta cDNA used roughly 480 ng total RNA together with a constant-region primer. Slightly modified ARM-PCR served as the procedure for the TCR beta libraries. These libraries came from three rounds of nested multiplex PCR. It was with TRBV1-TRBV30 forward primers and a C-beta reverse primer that the first two PCR rounds were run, at roughly 10 cycles each. TCRdb re-called the multiplex PCR reads with MiXCR, one entry per CDR3 protein. This sample has roughly 25,000 distinct CDR3 sequences, with about 74% found just once. Co-extracted RNA and DNA came from approximately 20-30 mg of unsorted bulk tissue. Patients diagnosed with primary liver carcinoma received treatment through surgical resection. At sampling, these chronic HBV carriers had received no treatment.

The clonotype comes from a woman in her 30s with primary liver carcinoma and hepatitis B virus infection. The chain has TRBV12-3 or TRBV12-4 and TRBJ2-3; D is undetermined. Sequencing was performed on liver tumor tissue from sampling region 5. As to subset: tumor region T5, tumor centre. The CDR3 loop is CASSFGRNTVTQYF. DNA of the CDR3: TGTGCCAGCAGTTTTGGTCGTAACACGGTTACGCAGTATTTT.